These 7 T cell receptor beta chains were all obtained from the same sample, sequenced in a study of T-cell reconstitution after alpha-beta-depleted transplantation in children. For TCRbeta, the library was prepared with unique molecular identifiers. Each CDR3 protein gets one entry after TCRdb re-called the PCR reads with MiXCR. The top ten hold roughly 5% of the sample, which has about 420,000 distinct CDR3 sequences, about a tenth seen once. This specimen consisted of PBMCs from the stem cell graft donor, obtained from the stem cell graft. These receptors all stem from a human donor who donated a stem cell graft to a child with acute myeloid leukemia.

This clonotype was observed many times. This chain uses TRBV28 with TRBJ2-7; the D gene could be TRBD1 or TRBD2 (5 bases each). CDR1 is MDHEN and CDR2 is SYDVKM in the germline V gene. CDR3 length: 14 amino acids. V lost 5 bases and J lost 3, with 14 bases in between. CDR3: CASSPAGTDYEQYF. The CDR3, as DNA: TGTGCCAGCAGTCCGGCCGGGACCGACTACGAGCAGTACTTC.

V usage is TRBV20-1 and J usage is TRBJ1-4; TRBD1 aligns across 9 bases. The germline V gene has CDR1 DFQATT and CDR2 SNEGSKA (reference sequence). The CDR3 loop spans 15 amino acids. V dropped 1 base and J dropped 4; count of bases not matched to a gene: 4. In nucleotides, the CDR3 is TGCAGTGCTAGAGCCGGGACAGGGCTTAATGAAAAACTGTTTTTT. Protein: CSARAGTGLNEKLFF.

The chain combines TRBV18 with TRBJ1-1; D gene unclear. CDR1 is KGHSH, CDR2 LQKENI, per germline. V lost 5 bases and J 5 bases, leaving 18 bases between the germline ends. The CDR3 sequence is 15 residues long. Written as DNA, the CDR3 is TGTGCCAGCTCAGGATCGAAGGACCTTGGAACTGAAGCTTTCTTT. This translates into CASSGSKDLGTEAFF.

This clonotype was counted many times. This sequence joins TRBV10-3 and TRBJ1-3; D gene uncertain. This CDR3 is built from 14 residues. Deletions cut 6 bases from V and 1 base from J, with 10 bases between. Per the germline V gene, CDR1 is ENHRY and CDR2 is SYGVKD. This CDR3 is CAIRKAGSGNTIYF. CDR3 DNA: TGTGCCATCAGAAAAGCAGGTTCTGGAAACACCATATATTTT.

About this clonotype itself: The junction does not match germline at one end; this may be a read error. The chain couples TRBV12-3 or TRBV12-4 to TRBJ1-1; 7 bases line up with TRBD1. The CDR3 is 15 amino acids. The CDR3 protein is CASSSYRGMDTDAFF. CDR3 nucleotides: TGTGCCAGCAGTTCCTACAGGGGTATGGACACTGACGCTTTCTTT.

This clonotype was seen repeatedly, ten times or more. The CDR3 nucleotides are TGTGCCAGCAGCTTGACTAGCGGGGTCACAGATACGCAGTATTTT. Translating it yields CASSLTSGVTDTQYF. The chain has TRBV7-9 and TRBJ2-3; 11 bases agree with TRBD2. CDR1 and CDR2 from the germline V gene are SEHNR and FQNEAQ (reference sequence). Trimming took 3 bases from V and 2 from J; bases not matched to a gene: 1. The CDR3 is 15 residues long.

The chain joins TRBV6-5 to TRBJ1-5, with a weak D call TRBD1 (5 bases). The CDR3 length is 14 residues. V was pared by 2 bases and J by 0 bases, with 5 bases between. Germline CDR1 and CDR2: MNHEY and SVGAGI. In DNA, the CDR3 is TGTGCCAGCAGTTACGGGGCTAGCAATCAGCCCCAGCATTTT. This gives the protein CASSYGASNQPQHF.